The 7 T cell receptor beta chains below come from one sample, sequenced in a study of post-analysis software for immune sequencing data. Study-wide results and caveats: Elevated frequency relative to controls characterized roughly 5 TRBV segments in patients, TRBV5-6, TRBV5-1 and TRBV20-1 among them.

Tagging with unique molecular identifiers was a feature of the TCR beta cDNA libraries. From the PCR reads, TCRdb called clonotypes with MiXCR, one entry per CDR3 protein. The sample holds about 500,000 distinct CDR3 sequences, roughly 45% seen once. These receptors have no identified antigens. Sequencing input: blood. The receptors were sampled from a girl aged 10-17 years with multiple sclerosis.

Concerning this clonotype: One junction end does not reproduce the germline sequence, and a read error may be involved. The gene calls are TRBV5-1 and TRBJ2-1; no reliable D call. The CDR3 sequence is 15 residues long. The germline CDR1 and CDR2 sequences are SGHRS and YFSETQ. The CDR3, as DNA: TGCGCCAACAGCCAAGGAAGCAGCTCCTACAATGAGCAGTTCTTC. It is translated as CANSQGSSSYNEQFF.

Points on this clonotype: One end of the junction is discordant with germline, which a read error may explain. The chain employs TRBV6-5 and TRBJ1-4; D gene ambiguous. Germline assignment: CDR1 MNHEY and CDR2 SVGAGI. The CDR3 covers 14 residues. CDR3 sequence (DNA): TGTGCCAGCAGGTACTCGAGAGTAGATGAAAAACTGTTTTTT. Its translation is CASRYSRVDEKLFF.

The V gene is TRBV20-1, the J gene TRBJ2-4; 8 bases line up with TRBD2. V shed 2 bases and J 8 bases; nucleotides not matched to a gene: 8. The germline gives CDR1 DFQATT, CDR2 SNEGSKA (reference sequence). The CDR3 extends over 14 amino acids. CDR3 sequence (DNA): TGCAGTGCTAGAACGGCGGGAGGAGGGGACATTCAGTACTTC. Protein: CSARTAGGGDIQYF.

This sequence joins TRBV9 and TRBJ2-1; 8 nucleotides match TRBD2. J lost 2 bases, V lost 7 bases, and 11 bases had no gene match. The CDR3 extends over 16 amino acids. Germline CDR1 and CDR2: SGDLS and YYNGEE. The CDR3, as DNA: TGTGCCAGCGCCCCGGGGGCGGGAGGCCCCTACAATGAGCAGTTCTTC. It specifies CASAPGAGGPYNEQFF. Complete variable domain (other parts from reference TRBV9 and TRBJ2-1): DSGVTQTPKHLITATGQRVTLRCSPRSGDLSVYWYQQSLDQGLQFLIQYYNGEERAKGNILERFSAQQFPDLHSELNLSSLELGDSALYFCASAPGAGGPYNEQFFGPGTRLTVL.

The DNA of the CDR3 is TGTGCCAGCAGCTTAGAAGGTACCGGGGCCTATGGCTACACCTTC. This codes for CASSLEGTGAYGYTF. The rearrangement links TRBV7-2 to TRBJ1-2; D possibly corresponds to TRBD1 (5 bases). V lost 1 base and J 4 bases, leaving 13 bases between the germline ends. Germline-derived CDR1 and CDR2 are SGHTA and FQGNSA. The CDR3 runs 15 residues.

This clonotype was seen only a few times. This chain uses TRBV28 with TRBJ1-2, with D uncertain. V gave up 3 bases and J gave up 0 bases, with 8 bases separating them. CDR3 length: 14 residues. CDR1 and CDR2 from the germline V gene are MDHEN and SYDVKM. CDR3: CASSFRTANYGYTF. CDR3 DNA sequence: TGTGCCAGCAGTTTTCGGACGGCTAACTATGGCTACACCTTC.

The rearrangement links TRBV6-1 to TRBJ2-4; 9 nucleotides match TRBD1. TRBJ2-7 explains the end of the DNA better; the J call may be wrong. Germline loops: CDR1 MNHNS, CDR2 SASEGT. This CDR3 is built from 17 residues. CDR3 nucleotides: TGTGCCAGCAGTGGGGTAAGCACCGGGACAGGGATGTACGAGCAGTACTTC. As protein: CASSGVSTGTGMYEQYF.